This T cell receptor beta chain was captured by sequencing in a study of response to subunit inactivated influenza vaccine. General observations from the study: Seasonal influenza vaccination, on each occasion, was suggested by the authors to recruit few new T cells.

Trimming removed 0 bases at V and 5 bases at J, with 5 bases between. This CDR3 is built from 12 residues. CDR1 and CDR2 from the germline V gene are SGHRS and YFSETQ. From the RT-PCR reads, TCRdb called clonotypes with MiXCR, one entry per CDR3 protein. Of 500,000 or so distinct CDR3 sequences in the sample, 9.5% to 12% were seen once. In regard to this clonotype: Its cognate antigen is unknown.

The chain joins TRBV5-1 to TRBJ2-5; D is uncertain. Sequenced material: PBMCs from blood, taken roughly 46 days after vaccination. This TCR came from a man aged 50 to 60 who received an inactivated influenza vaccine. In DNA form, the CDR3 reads TGCGCCAGCAGCTTGGATGCGGAGACCCAGTACTTC. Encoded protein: CASSLDAETQYF.